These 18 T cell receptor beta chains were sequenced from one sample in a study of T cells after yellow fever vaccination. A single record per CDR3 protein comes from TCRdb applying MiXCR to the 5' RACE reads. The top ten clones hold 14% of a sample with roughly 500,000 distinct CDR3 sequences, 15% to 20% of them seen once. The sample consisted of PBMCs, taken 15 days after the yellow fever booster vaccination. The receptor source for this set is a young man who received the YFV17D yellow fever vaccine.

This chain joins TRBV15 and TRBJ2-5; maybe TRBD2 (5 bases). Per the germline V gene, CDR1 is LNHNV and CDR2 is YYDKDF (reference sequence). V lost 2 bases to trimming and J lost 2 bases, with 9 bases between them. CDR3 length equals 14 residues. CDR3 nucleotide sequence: TGTGCCACCAGCAGACGAGCGGTTCAAGAGACCCAGTACTTC. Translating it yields CATSRRAVQETQYF.

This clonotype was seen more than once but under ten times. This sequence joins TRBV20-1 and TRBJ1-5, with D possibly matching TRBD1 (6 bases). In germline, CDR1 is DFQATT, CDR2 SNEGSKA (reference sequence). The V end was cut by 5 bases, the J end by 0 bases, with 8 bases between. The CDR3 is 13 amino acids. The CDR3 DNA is TGCAGTGCTGGACAGACTAGCAATCAGCCCCAGCATTTT. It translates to CSAGQTSNQPQHF.

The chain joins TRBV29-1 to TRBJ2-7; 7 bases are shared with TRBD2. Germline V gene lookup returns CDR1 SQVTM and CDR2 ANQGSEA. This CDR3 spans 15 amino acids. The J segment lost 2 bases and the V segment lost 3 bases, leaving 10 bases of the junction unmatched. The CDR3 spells CSVEELADETYEQYF. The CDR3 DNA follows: TGCAGCGTTGAGGAGCTAGCGGACGAAACCTACGAGCAGTACTTC.

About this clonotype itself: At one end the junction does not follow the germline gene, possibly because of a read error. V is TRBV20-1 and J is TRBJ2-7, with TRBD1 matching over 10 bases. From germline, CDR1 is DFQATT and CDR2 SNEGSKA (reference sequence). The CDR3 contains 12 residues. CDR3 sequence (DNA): TGCAGTGCAAGAGGGACAGGGGTCGAGCAGTACTTC. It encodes CSARGTGVEQYF.

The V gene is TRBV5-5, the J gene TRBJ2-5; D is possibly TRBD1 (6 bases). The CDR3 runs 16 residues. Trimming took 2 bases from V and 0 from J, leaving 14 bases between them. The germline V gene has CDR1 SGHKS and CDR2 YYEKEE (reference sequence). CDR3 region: CASSLVNRGNQETQYF. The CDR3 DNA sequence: TGTGCCAGCAGCTTAGTCAATAGGGGGAACCAAGAGACCCAGTACTTC. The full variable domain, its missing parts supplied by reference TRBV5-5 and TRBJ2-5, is DAGVTQSPTHLIKTRGQQVTLRCSPISGHKSVSWYQQVLGQGPQFIFQYYEKEERGRGNFPDRFSARQFPNYSSELNVNALLLGDSALYLCASSLVNRGNQETQYFGPGTRLLVL.

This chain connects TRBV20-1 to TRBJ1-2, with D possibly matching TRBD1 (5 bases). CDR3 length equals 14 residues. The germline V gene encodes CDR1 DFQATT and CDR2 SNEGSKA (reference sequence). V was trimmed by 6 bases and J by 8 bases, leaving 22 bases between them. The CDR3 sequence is CSAGSRDGSVGYTF. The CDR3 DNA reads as TGCAGTGCGGGATCCAGGGATGGGTCGGTCGGCTACACCTTC.

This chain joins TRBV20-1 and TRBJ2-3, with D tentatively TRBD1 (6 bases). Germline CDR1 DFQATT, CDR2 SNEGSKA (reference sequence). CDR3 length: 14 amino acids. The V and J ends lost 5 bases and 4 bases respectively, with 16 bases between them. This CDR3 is CSAGEQGSSDTQYF. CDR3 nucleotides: TGCAGTGCTGGGGAACAGGGCAGTTCAGATACGCAGTATTTT.

The CDR3: CSLTGTGGYNEQFF. CDR3 DNA: TGCAGCCTCACCGGGACAGGGGGTTACAATGAGCAGTTCTTC. The gene calls are TRBV29-1 and TRBJ2-1; 11 bases are a match to TRBD1. V was clipped by 8 bases and J by 4 bases; unmatched bases: 7. The CDR3 has 14 residues. CDR1 is SQVTM and CDR2 is ANQGSEA in the germline V gene.

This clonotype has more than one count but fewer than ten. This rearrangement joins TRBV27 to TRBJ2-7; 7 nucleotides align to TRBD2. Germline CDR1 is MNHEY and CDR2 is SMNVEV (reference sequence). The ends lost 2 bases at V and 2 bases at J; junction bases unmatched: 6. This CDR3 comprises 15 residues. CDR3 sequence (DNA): TGTGCCAGCAGTTTAAGTGGGAGGGCTGCCTACGAGCAGTACTTC. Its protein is CASSLSGRAAYEQYF.

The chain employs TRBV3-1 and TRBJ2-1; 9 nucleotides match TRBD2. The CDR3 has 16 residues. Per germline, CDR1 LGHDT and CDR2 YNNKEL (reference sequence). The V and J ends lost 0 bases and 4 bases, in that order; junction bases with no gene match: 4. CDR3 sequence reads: CASSQDRTSVYNEQFF. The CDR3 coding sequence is TGTGCCAGCAGCCAAGACCGGACTAGCGTATACAATGAGCAGTTCTTC.

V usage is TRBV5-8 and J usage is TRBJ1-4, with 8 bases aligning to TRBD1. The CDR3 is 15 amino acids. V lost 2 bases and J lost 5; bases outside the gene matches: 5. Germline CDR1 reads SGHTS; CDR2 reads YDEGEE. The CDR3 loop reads CASSLTGQENEKLFF. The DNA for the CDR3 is TGTGCCAGCAGCTTAACGGGACAGGAGAATGAAAAACTGTTTTTT.

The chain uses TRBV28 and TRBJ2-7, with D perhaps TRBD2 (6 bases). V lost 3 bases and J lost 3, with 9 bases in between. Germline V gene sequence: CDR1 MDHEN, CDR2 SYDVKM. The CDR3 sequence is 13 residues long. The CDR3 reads CASSFSGYYEQYF. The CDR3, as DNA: TGTGCCAGCAGTTTTAGCGGATACTACGAGCAGTACTTC.

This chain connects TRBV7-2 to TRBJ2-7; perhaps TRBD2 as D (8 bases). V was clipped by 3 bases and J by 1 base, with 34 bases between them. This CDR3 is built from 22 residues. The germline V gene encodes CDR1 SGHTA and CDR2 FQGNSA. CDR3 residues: CASSFRDSKTSREGRISYEQYF. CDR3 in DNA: TGTGCCAGCAGCTTCCGGGACAGCAAAACTAGTCGGGAGGGCCGTATTTCCTACGAGCAGTACTTC.

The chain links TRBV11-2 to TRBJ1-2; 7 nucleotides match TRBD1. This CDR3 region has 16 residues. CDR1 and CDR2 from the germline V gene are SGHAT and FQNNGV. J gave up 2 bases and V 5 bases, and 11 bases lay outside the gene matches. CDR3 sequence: CASSPVGQELNYGYTF. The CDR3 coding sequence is TGTGCCAGCAGCCCGGTTGGACAGGAACTGAACTATGGCTACACCTTC.

The CDR3 sequence is CSAFRGRAGEQYF. CDR3 DNA: TGCAGTGCTTTCAGGGGGCGCGCGGGCGAGCAGTACTTC. This sequence joins TRBV20-1 and TRBJ2-7, with 8 bases that match TRBD1. CDR1 DFQATT and CDR2 SNEGSKA come from the germline V gene (reference sequence). CDR3 length: 13 amino acids. With 5 bases clipped from V and 6 bases from J, the junction kept 9 bases outside the gene matches.

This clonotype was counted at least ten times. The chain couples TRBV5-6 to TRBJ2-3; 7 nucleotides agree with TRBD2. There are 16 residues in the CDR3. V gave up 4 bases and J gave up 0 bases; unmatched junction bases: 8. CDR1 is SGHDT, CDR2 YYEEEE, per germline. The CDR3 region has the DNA TGTGCCAGCAGCCGGTCAGTGGGGGGGAGCACAGATACGCAGTATTTT. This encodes CASSRSVGGSTDTQYF.

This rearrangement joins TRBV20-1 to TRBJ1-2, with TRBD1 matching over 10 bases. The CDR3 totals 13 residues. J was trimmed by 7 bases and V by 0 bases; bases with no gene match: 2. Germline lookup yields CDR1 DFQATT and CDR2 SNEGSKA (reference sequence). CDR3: CSARETGGSGYTF. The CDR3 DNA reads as TGCAGTGCTAGAGAGACAGGGGGCTCTGGCTACACCTTC.

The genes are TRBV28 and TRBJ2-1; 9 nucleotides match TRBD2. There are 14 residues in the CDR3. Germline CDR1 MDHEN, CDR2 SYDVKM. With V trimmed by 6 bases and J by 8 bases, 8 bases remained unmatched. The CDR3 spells CASSYGTSSHEQFF. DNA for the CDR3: TGTGCCAGCAGCTATGGGACTAGCTCCCATGAGCAGTTCTTC.